This section outlines one T cell receptor beta chain sequence together with its context. This record belongs to a study of blood T cell repertoires in COVID-19. Clones were read by immunoSEQ multiplex PCR, and TCRdb kept only the in-frame ones, dropping some. The sample lists approximately 110,000 clones, roughly 80% occurring once. After removal of 4 bases from V and 4 bases from J, the junction contained 2 bases not matched to a gene. Germline V gene data show CDR1 as SGDLS and CDR2 as YYNGEE. The CDR3 covers 14 residues. In Seattle, patients joined the study during active infection and were tracked longitudinally.

This sequence joins TRBV9 and TRBJ2-2, with 9 positions matching TRBD1. Source material: peripheral blood. The clonotype originates from a man older than 75 with COVID-19, enrolled during active disease. CDR3 nucleotides: TGTGCCAGCAGCTCGGACAGGGGCACCGGGGAGCTGTTTTTT. It encodes CASSSDRGTGELFF. The entire variable domain, with the rest obtained from reference TRBV9 and TRBJ2-2, is as follows: DSGVTQTPKHLITATGQRVTLRCSPRSGDLSVYWYQQSLDQGLQFLIQYYNGEERAKGNILERFSAQQFPDLHSELNLSSLELGDSALYFCASSSDRGTGELFFGEGSRLTVL.